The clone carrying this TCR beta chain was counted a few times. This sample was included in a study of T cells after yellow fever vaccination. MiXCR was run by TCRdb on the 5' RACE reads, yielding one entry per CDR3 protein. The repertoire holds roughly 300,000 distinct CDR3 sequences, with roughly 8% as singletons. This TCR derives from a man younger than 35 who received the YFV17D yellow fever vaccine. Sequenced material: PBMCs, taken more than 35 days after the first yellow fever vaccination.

CDR3 in DNA: TGTGCCAGCAGCTTAGGTTGGACTAGAGTTCAAGAGACCCAGTACTTC. Amino acid sequence: CASSLGWTRVQETQYF. The chain recombines TRBV7-8 with TRBJ2-5; the match to TRBD2 covers 7 bases. V lost 1 base to trimming and J lost 2 bases; unmatched junction nucleotides: 7. Germline loops: CDR1 SGHVS, CDR2 FQNEAQ. The CDR3 spans 16 residues.